The present entry profiles one T cell receptor beta chain with its context. Antigen: not known. These data originate in a study of T cell responses to AZD1222 COVID-19 vaccine. The data were produced by immunoSEQ multiplex PCR, yet TCRdb's version contains in-frame clones alone and is incomplete. Among around 120,000 clones listed, 85% to 95% were seen once. Points from the study as a whole: Two AZD1222 administrations were followed by greater Spike-specific TCR breadth and depth. Seropositive status at baseline applied to only a handful of AZD1222 recipients. Across the whole spike, CD4 TCRs peaked at regions 160-218 and 743-854.

This material consisted of peripheral blood, taken 28 days after the second AZD1222 dose. This receptor was obtained from an adult who received the AZD1222 COVID-19 vaccine.

Written as DNA, the CDR3 is TGTGCCAGCAGCGTAGGAAGGAGCTCACCCCTCCACTTT. Translating it yields CASSVGRSSPLHF. The chain uses TRBV9 and TRBJ1-6, with D hard to call. The V gene lost 0 bases and the J gene lost 10 bases, with 8 bases spanning the gap. Per the germline V gene, CDR1 is SGDLS and CDR2 is YYNGEE. The CDR3 runs 13 residues.